This passage covers 3 T cell receptor beta chains from one sample sequenced in a study of blood T cell repertoires in COVID-19. Data came from immunoSEQ multiplex PCR; TCRdb stores just in-frame clones and leaves some out. Among approximately 91,000 clones, 80% were seen once, and the ten largest hold under 20%. Input material: peripheral blood. All receptors come from a human donor in a cohort sampled during active COVID-19.

The chain employs TRBV28 and TRBJ1-5, with 9 bases fitting TRBD1. V shed 6 bases and J 6 bases; nucleotides not matched to a gene: 9. Germline assignment: CDR1 MDHEN and CDR2 SYDVKM. This CDR3 is built from 15 residues. The CDR3 DNA follows: TGTGCCAGCAGCCCGGGACAGGGTATCGGTCAGCCCCAGCATTTT. It specifies CASSPGQGIGQPQHF.

The chain recombines TRBV7-2 with TRBJ2-7, with D possibly TRBD2 on 5 matching bases. V lost 5 bases to trimming and J lost 0 bases, with 11 bases between them. CDR1 is SGHTA and CDR2 is FQGNSA in the germline V gene. CDR3 size: 14 residues. The CDR3 spells CASSLYGSSYEQYF. In DNA, the CDR3 is TGTGCCAGCAGCCTGTATGGGAGCTCCTACGAGCAGTACTTC.

This chain joins TRBV5-1 and TRBJ2-1; 7 bases align to TRBD2. The germline gives CDR1 SGHRS, CDR2 YFSETQ. The CDR3 has 15 residues. J was trimmed by 11 bases and V by 0 bases; bases with no gene match: 11. CDR3 protein: CASSLDSGPTGKQFF. For the CDR3, the DNA is TGCGCCAGCAGCTTGGATAGCGGGCCCACCGGGAAGCAGTTCTTC.